The rows below give T cell receptor beta chains drawn from one sample of a study of identical twins. From the 5' RACE reads, TCRdb called clonotypes with MiXCR, one entry per CDR3 protein. The data hold 420,000 or so distinct CDR3 sequences, with about 18% observed a single time. The sample comprised naive T cells sorted from blood. These receptors were collected from a man aged 50 to 60 in good health. The CDR3 runs from the conserved cysteine through the conserved F or W. Fields, in order: V gene, J gene, D gene, CDR3 length, clone size, CDR3 DNA, CDR3 protein. A D gene is named only where the DNA matches it firmly. Part of the rows lack a size; the others show once, few, many or a class for expanded clones.

TRBV20-1	TRBJ2-7	TRBD2	15	many	TGCAGTGCTACCACGCGGCTAGCGGCATTCTACGAGCAGTACTTC	CSATTRLAAFYEQYF
TRBV27	TRBJ1-6	NA	15	NA	TGTGCCAGCAGTGGCAGTTTCACCTATAATTCACCCCTCCACTTT	CASSGSFTYNSPLHF
TRBV14	TRBJ2-1	NA	14	once	TGTGCCAGCAGCCAATCCGGATACTACAATGAGCAGTTCTTC	CASSQSGYYNEQFF
TRBV29-1	TRBJ2-6	TRBD1	14	NA	TGCAGCGTACTACAGGGGCCTGGGGCCAACGTCCTGACTTTC	CSVLQGPGANVLTF
TRBV5-1	TRBJ2-1	TRBD2	12	many	TGCGCCAGCAGCTTGGTGGGAGGGGAGGAGTTCTTC	CASSLVGGEEFF
TRBV29-1	TRBJ2-3	NA	12	few	TGCAGCGTTGATTCTCGGGGAGATACGCAGTATTTT	CSVDSRGDTQYF
TRBV18	TRBJ2-1	TRBD1	16	NA	TGTGCCAGCTCATTTGACAGGGGGCAAGTCTACAATGAGCAGTTCTTC	CASSFDRGQVYNEQFF
TRBV11-2	TRBJ2-7	NA	17	NA	TGTGCCAGCAGCTTACGGGCGGGTAACCCCGGGGGCTACGAGCAGTACTTC	CASSLRAGNPGGYEQYF
TRBV6-2/TRBV6-3	TRBJ2-2	TRBD1	16	many	TGTGCCAGCAGTTTCGTTCGACAGGGGAACACCGGGGAGCTGTTTTTT	CASSFVRQGNTGELFF
TRBV3-1	TRBJ2-5	TRBD2	14	many	TGTGCCAGCAGCCAAGGCCTAGCGGGAGAGACCCAGTACTTC	CASSQGLAGETQYF
TRBV28	TRBJ1-4	TRBD1	14	NA	TGTGCCAGCGCAACAGGGGTTATAGGTGAAAAACTGTTTTTT	CASATGVIGEKLFF
TRBV3-1	TRBJ2-2	NA	16	few	TGTGCCAGCAGCCAAGTGCCGGGAGTGGGCACCGGGGAGCTGTTTTTT	CASSQVPGVGTGELFF
TRBV15	TRBJ1-1	NA	14	many	TGTGCCACCAGCGAAAACAGGGCTGGGACTGAAGCTTTCTTT	CATSENRAGTEAFF
TRBV7-8	TRBJ2-5	TRBD1	16	few	TGTGCCAGCAGCCCAGACCCGGACAGGGTTTCGGAGACCCAGTACTTC	CASSPDPDRVSETQYF
TRBV10-1	TRBJ2-2	NA	15	few	TGCGCCAGCAGTGCCGGGACGACGAACACCGGGGAGCTGTTTTTT	CASSAGTTNTGELFF
TRBV24-1	TRBJ2-5	NA	15	NA	TGTGCCACCAGTCGGGGGACAGACCCACAAGAGACCCAGTACTTC	CATSRGTDPQETQYF
TRBV5-6	TRBJ1-5	NA	16	NA	TGTGCCAGCAGCTTGGCCTCCGGGACCCAAAATCAGCCCCAGCATTTT	CASSLASGTQNQPQHF
TRBV9	TRBJ2-7	NA	14	NA	TGTGCCAGCAGCGTAGCTGGCGGCAACTACGAGCAGTACTTC	CASSVAGGNYEQYF
TRBV20-1	TRBJ2-7	NA	13	many	TGCAGTGCTAGAGACGTGGGCAGCTACGAGCAGTACTTC	CSARDVGSYEQYF
TRBV7-3	TRBJ2-1	NA	13	NA	TGTGCCAGCGGTGTTAGCTCCTACAATGAGCAGTTCTTC	CASGVSSYNEQFF
TRBV20-1	TRBJ1-1	NA	14	many	TGCAGTGCTAGGCCGACGGGTACGGGCACTGAAGCTTTCTTT	CSARPTGTGTEAFF